The 16 T cell receptor beta chains given below trace back to one sample, sequenced in a study of blood T cell repertoires in COVID-19. The data were produced by immunoSEQ multiplex PCR, yet TCRdb's version contains in-frame clones alone and is incomplete. Of some 250,000 clones in the sample, roughly four fifths were seen once. The sequenced material came from peripheral blood. These TCRs come from a woman of 80 years or more with COVID-19, enrolled during active disease.

The genes are TRBV24-1 and TRBJ2-2; D is uncertain. Germline CDR1 reads KGHDR; CDR2 reads SFDVKD. V was shortened by 4 bases and J by 6 bases, with 17 bases between the two germline ends. The length of the CDR3 is 16 residues. Written as DNA, the CDR3 is TGTGCCACCAGTGACCGCCCCCTGCCGGGTCCCGGGGAGCTGTTTTTT. It translates to CATSDRPLPGPGELFF.

The genes are TRBV15 and TRBJ2-1; tentative D call: TRBD2 (5 bases). Trimming took 1 base from V and 6 from J, leaving 16 bases between them. The CDR3 is 16 residues long. Germline CDR1 and CDR2: LNHNV and YYDKDF (reference sequence). CDR3 nucleotides: TGTGCCACCAGCAGAGCCGGACTCCTTCGAGGCAATGAGCAGTTCTTC. Protein: CATSRAGLLRGNEQFF.

The V call is TRBV18, the J call TRBJ2-1; TRBD2 is a possible D gene (6 bases). Trimming stripped 3 bases from V and 4 bases from J, with 7 bases between. From germline, CDR1 is KGHSH and CDR2 LQKENI. This CDR3 is built from 13 residues. CDR3 DNA: TGTGCCAGCTCACCCGCGGGGTACAATGAGCAGTTCTTC. Translated: CASSPAGYNEQFF. The full variable domain, completed using reference TRBV18 and TRBJ2-1, is NAGVMQNPRHLVRRRGQEARLRCSPMKGHSHVYWYRQLPEEGLKFMVYLQKENIIDESGMPKERFSAEFPKEGPSILRIQQVVRGDSAAYFCASSPAGYNEQFFGPGTRLTVL.

The chain has TRBV14 and TRBJ2-5; D call uncertain. Trimming removed 1 base at V and 3 bases at J, with 6 bases between. This CDR3 region has 13 residues. Germline CDR1 and CDR2: SGHDN and FVKESK. CDR3 region: CASSQGLKETQYF. DNA for the CDR3: TGTGCCAGCAGCCAAGGTTTAAAAGAGACCCAGTACTTC.

The CDR3 here is CASSYRTSRNSPLHF. DNA for the CDR3: TGTGCCAGCAGTTACCGGACAAGCCGGAATTCACCCCTCCACTTT. V and J are TRBV28 and TRBJ1-6, with D possibly matching TRBD1 (5 bases). This CDR3 spans 15 amino acids. V lost 4 bases to trimming and J lost 7 bases, with 14 bases between them. Germline-derived CDR1 and CDR2 are MDHEN and SYDVKM.

For this clone: The sample contains more than one DNA sequence encoding this CDR3. CDR3 coding DNA: TGCGCCTCACAGACAAGCTCCTACAATGAGCAGTTCTTC. Translation: CASQTSSYNEQFF. This chain links TRBV10-2 with TRBJ2-1; the D is unclear. The V gene's germline CDR1 is WSHSY and CDR2 SAAADI. V gave up 11 bases and J gave up 0 bases, with 11 bases separating them. CDR3 size: 13 residues.

The chain joins TRBV2 to TRBJ1-1; unclear D gene. CDR1 and CDR2 (germline): SNHLY, FYNNEI. There are 12 residues in the CDR3. Trimming cost V 6 bases and J 2 bases, with 7 bases left between them. The CDR3 DNA follows: TGTGCCAGCAGGGCAGAAAACACTGAAGCTTTCTTT. Encoded protein: CASRAENTEAFF.

The J gene is TRBJ1-1, the V gene TRBV30, with D hard to call. Germline values: CDR1 GTSNPN, CDR2 SVGIG (reference sequence). The CDR3 length is 14 residues. Deletions cut 7 bases from V and 2 bases from J, with 17 bases between. The DNA for the CDR3 is TGTGCCTTAAATCGACCGGGGTCCAACACTGAAGCTTTCTTT. Its translation is CALNRPGSNTEAFF.

The chain carries TRBV7-2 and TRBJ1-2, with 8 bases matching TRBD1. J was trimmed by 7 bases and V by 3 bases; bases with no gene match: 10. Germline CDR1 is SGHTA and CDR2 is FQGNSA. This CDR3 has 15 amino acids. The CDR3 spells CASSFLRAGGTGYTF. CDR3 bases: TGTGCCAGCAGCTTTCTACGGGCAGGGGGCACTGGCTACACCTTC.

The chain links TRBV28 to TRBJ1-5, with D possibly TRBD1 on 6 matching bases. Germline CDR1 is MDHEN and CDR2 is SYDVKM. There are 18 residues in the CDR3. V was trimmed by 5 bases and J by 4 bases, leaving 24 bases between them. CDR3 DNA: TGTGCCAGCAGTAACCCGGGACAAGTCCGAGGCTCTAATCAGCCCCAGCATTTT. This encodes CASSNPGQVRGSNQPQHF.

The chain has TRBV30 and TRBJ1-2, with D possibly TRBD1 on 6 matching bases. V was trimmed by 6 bases and J by 6 bases, leaving 17 bases between them. CDR3 length: 13 amino acids. Germline CDR1 and CDR2: GTSNPN and SVGIG (reference sequence). CDR3 sequence (DNA): TGTGCCTGCCGACAGGTTGAAAGCGATGGCTACACCTTC. Protein product: CACRQVESDGYTF.

The rearrangement links TRBV4-2 to TRBJ2-7; 7 bases line up with TRBD1. V shed 2 bases, J shed 1 base, and the junction held 5 bases outside the gene matches. CDR3 length: 15 amino acids. CDR1 is LGHNA and CDR2 is YNFKEQ in the germline V gene. The CDR3 nucleotides read TGTGCCAGCAGCCAAACACAGGGGAAATCCTACGAGCAGTACTTC. Translated: CASSQTQGKSYEQYF.

The V gene is TRBV30, the J gene TRBJ1-5; maybe TRBD1 (5 bases). Trimming cost V 3 bases and J 8 bases, with 11 bases left between them. This CDR3 spans 12 amino acids. Germline values: CDR1 GTSNPN, CDR2 SVGIG (reference sequence). The CDR3 bases are TGTGCCTGGAGGGACAATTTGGAGCCCCAGCATTTT. This encodes CAWRDNLEPQHF. The whole variable domain, filled in from reference TRBV30 and TRBJ1-5, reads SQTIHQWPATLVQPVGSPLSLECTVEGTSNPNLYWYRQAAGRGLQLLFYSVGIGQISSEVPQNLSASRPQDRQFILSSKKLLLSDSGFYLCAWRDNLEPQHFGDGTRLSIL.

Only one count was recorded for this clone. The chain carries TRBV11-2 and TRBJ2-1; D might be TRBD2 (6 bases). In germline, CDR1 is SGHAT, CDR2 FQNNGV. The CDR3 has 12 residues. Trimming removed 7 bases at V and 7 bases at J, with 11 bases between. CDR3 sequence reads: CASTVLANEQFF. For the CDR3, the DNA is TGTGCCAGCACCGTACTAGCAAATGAGCAGTTCTTC.

V gene TRBV7-8 combines with J gene TRBJ1-3, with 7 bases that match TRBD1. CDR1 and CDR2 from the germline V gene are SGHVS and FQNEAQ. V gave up 5 bases and J gave up 8 bases; unmatched junction bases: 12. This CDR3 is 15 amino acids long. Here the CDR3 DNA reads TGTGCCAGCAGCCCAACTAGGGGGCAGGGTTACACCATATATTTT. This encodes CASSPTRGQGYTIYF.

This sequence joins TRBV5-1 and TRBJ2-7, with TRBD2 identical over 11 bases. This CDR3 contains 16 residues. Germline V gives CDR1 SGHRS, CDR2 YFSETQ. V lost 4 bases to trimming and J lost 4 bases; unmatched junction nucleotides: 10. The CDR3 DNA sequence: TGCGCCAGCAGCCCCAGGACTAGCGGGCCATCTTACGAGCAGTACTTC. Residues: CASSPRTSGPSYEQYF.